This TCR beta chain was sequenced for a study of blood T cell repertoires in COVID-19. Study summary: The United States, Italy and Spain were the sources of the acute and convalescent COVID-19 samples. Sources were T cells, B-cell-depleted T cells, or PBMCs; the material itself was cDNA or gDNA.

In the study's own analysis: How many nucleated cells were present was estimated from reference gene primer amplification. Libraries were prepared by immunoSEQ multiplex PCR; TCRdb keeps only in-frame clonotypes and omits some of them. D and trimming were read from the DNA, whereas the V and J calls and clone size are those reported in that table. The table lists tens of thousands of clones, approximately 92% of them singletons. V lost 0 bases to trimming and J lost 6 bases, with 9 bases between them. Germline V gives CDR1 ENHRY, CDR2 SYGVKD. The CDR3 contains 13 residues. Patients at the Seattle site were enrolled during active infection and followed longitudinally.

The specimen sequenced was peripheral blood. This receptor was obtained from a woman in her sixties with COVID-19, enrolled during active disease. V and J are TRBV10-3 and TRBJ2-7; no firm D call. CDR3 sequence (DNA): TGTGCCATCAGTGAGTCGAACGGTGCCGAGCAGTACTTC. This translates into CAISESNGAEQYF.